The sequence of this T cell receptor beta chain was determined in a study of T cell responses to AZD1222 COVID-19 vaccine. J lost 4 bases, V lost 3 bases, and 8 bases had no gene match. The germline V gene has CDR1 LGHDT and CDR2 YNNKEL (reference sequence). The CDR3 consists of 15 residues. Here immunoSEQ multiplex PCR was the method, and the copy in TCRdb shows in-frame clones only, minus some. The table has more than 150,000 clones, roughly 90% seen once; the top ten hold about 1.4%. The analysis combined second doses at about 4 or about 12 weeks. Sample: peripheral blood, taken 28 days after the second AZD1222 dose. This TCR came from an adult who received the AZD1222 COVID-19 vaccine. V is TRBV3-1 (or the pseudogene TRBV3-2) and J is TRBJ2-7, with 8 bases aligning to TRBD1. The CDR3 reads CASSHDPGTGYEQYF. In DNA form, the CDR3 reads TGTGCCAGCAGCCATGACCCCGGGACAGGATACGAGCAGTACTTC.